The 29 T cell receptor beta chains below all came from one sample that was sequenced in a study of T cells expressing NK-cell markers. TCRdb re-analyzed the 5' RACE reads; it lists each CDR3 protein once, without DNA. This table lists about 430,000 distinct CDR3 sequences. Material for sequencing was blood T cells: a sorted CD56 or NKG2C T cell subset, CD4+ or CD8+ T cells, or bulk PBMC T cells (not recorded which). The receptors stem from a woman in her forties or fifties in good health.

The gene calls are TRBV7-2 and TRBJ2-1; TCRdb picks TRBD1, but there is no DNA to check that call. CDR3 length equals 13 residues. The germline gives CDR1 SGHTA, CDR2 FQGNSA. The CDR3 protein is CASSLRQGNEQFF.

This sequence joins TRBV11-3 and TRBJ2-2; TCRdb reports TRBD2, a call that lacks DNA to check it against. Germline loops: CDR1 SGHNT, CDR2 YENEEA. The CDR3 contains 17 residues. This CDR3 reads CASSKTSGRVWTGELFF.

This chain's CDR3 is CASSLGPGQGSEQYF. The V call is TRBV11-2, the J call TRBJ2-7; TCRdb's D call of TRBD1 is untestable without DNA. This CDR3 is 15 amino acids long. The germline gives CDR1 SGHAT, CDR2 FQNNGV.

This chain uses TRBV4-1 with TRBJ2-1; TCRdb's assignment of TRBD2 cannot be checked, as there is no DNA. This CDR3 is 16 amino acids long. CDR1 MGHRA and CDR2 YSYEKL come from the germline V gene. The CDR3 reads CASSQPTSGRYNEQFF.

This chain connects TRBV20-1 to TRBJ1-1; as DNA is missing, the TRBD1 call by TCRdb cannot be tested. The CDR3 runs 12 residues. From germline, CDR1 is DFQATT and CDR2 SNEGSKA (reference sequence). The CDR3 sequence: CSGFSGDTEAFF.

The V call is TRBV5-1, the J call TRBJ1-1; TCRdb outputs TRBD1, but without DNA this stays unchecked. The CDR3 sequence is 16 residues long. Germline V gene sequence: CDR1 SGHRS, CDR2 YFSETQ. The chain's CDR3 is CASSLVPGRLNTEAFF.

The rearrangement uses TRBV7-9 and TRBJ2-4; with no DNA, the TCRdb D assignment of TRBD2 cannot be verified. The germline V gene encodes CDR1 SEHNR and CDR2 FQNEAQ (reference sequence). CDR3 length equals 13 residues. CDR3 sequence reads: CASSSGSGAIQYF.

V gene TRBV5-1 combines with J gene TRBJ2-7; TCRdb's D gene call, TRBD1, goes unchecked for lack of DNA. This CDR3 contains 15 residues. The germline gives CDR1 SGHRS, CDR2 YFSETQ. This chain's CDR3 is CASSLGGPGAYEQYF.

The chain joins TRBV9 to TRBJ2-3; there is no DNA to check the TCRdb D call of TRBD2. Germline V gene sequence: CDR1 SGDLS, CDR2 YYNGEE. This CDR3 has 15 amino acids. The chain's CDR3 is CASSPSQSGRNTQYF.

This rearrangement joins TRBV7-2 to TRBJ1-4; TCRdb's assignment of TRBD1 cannot be checked, as there is no DNA. The CDR3 is 15 amino acids. Germline loops: CDR1 SGHTA, CDR2 FQGNSA. The CDR3 here is CASSLGDRVMEKLFF.

The rearrangement joins TRBV18 to TRBJ2-5. The CDR3 runs 14 residues. Per the germline V gene, CDR1 is KGHSH and CDR2 is LQKENI. The CDR3 sequence is CASSSSKGQETQYF.

The chain has TRBV12-3 or TRBV12-4 and TRBJ2-5; TCRdb gives TRBD1 as the D gene, but with no DNA this cannot be confirmed. The CDR3 has 17 residues. The CDR3 sequence is CASSFSTRLPTQETQYF.

This chain links TRBV29-1 with TRBJ2-3. Looked up from germline, CDR1 is SQVTM and CDR2 is ANQGSEA. This CDR3 is 11 amino acids long. The CDR3 protein is CSYTGTDTQYF.

The rearrangement links TRBV29-1 to TRBJ1-1. Germline V lookup: CDR1 SQVTM, CDR2 ANQGSEA. This CDR3 has 14 residues. The CDR3 loop is CSVESPVKNTEAFF.

The CDR3 is CASSPPGHQQPQHF. The rearrangement joins TRBV18 to TRBJ1-5; TCRdb returns TRBD1, unconfirmable since there is no DNA. Per germline, CDR1 KGHSH and CDR2 LQKENI. The CDR3 loop spans 14 amino acids.

This rearrangement joins TRBV20-1 to TRBJ2-3; TCRdb reports TRBD1, a call that lacks DNA to check it against. The CDR3 length is 14 residues. The germline gives CDR1 DFQATT, CDR2 SNEGSKA (reference sequence). CDR3 loop: CSANRAQGTYTQYF.

V gene TRBV4-2 combines with J gene TRBJ2-2; the TCRdb D gene call, TRBD2, has no DNA to confirm it. The CDR3 contains 16 residues. The germline V gene has CDR1 LGHNA and CDR2 YNFKEQ. The CDR3 protein is CASSQYGSGDTGELFF.

This chain joins TRBV6-2 or TRBV6-3 and TRBJ1-2. The CDR3 loop spans 11 amino acids. Per the germline V gene, CDR1 is MNHEY and CDR2 is SVGEGT. The CDR3 sequence is CASGVGYGYTF.

J is TRBJ1-5 and V is TRBV3-1; TCRdb names TRBD1, which stays unverified in the absence of DNA. The germline CDR1 and CDR2 sequences are LGHDT and YNNKEL (reference sequence). The CDR3 runs 15 residues. The chain's CDR3 is CASSQGSGANQPQHF.

This chain links TRBV12-3 or TRBV12-4 with TRBJ1-5. The CDR3 spans 12 residues. This CDR3 reads CASILNNGPQHF.

The rearrangement joins TRBV29-1 to TRBJ1-5; the TCRdb D gene call, TRBD1, has no DNA to confirm it. There are 12 residues in the CDR3. The V gene's germline CDR1 is SQVTM and CDR2 ANQGSEA. The CDR3 region is CSVAFPGQPQHF. Complete variable domain (other parts from reference TRBV29-1 and TRBJ1-5): SAVISQKPSRDICQRGTSLTIQCQVDSQVTMMFWYRQQPGQSLTLIATANQGSEATYESGFVIDKFPISRPNLTFSTLTVSNMSPEDSSIYLCSVAFPGQPQHFGDGTRLSIL.

The chain's CDR3 is CATSRVSLPYEQYF. V and J are TRBV15 and TRBJ2-7. This CDR3 is 14 amino acids long. Germline CDR1 reads LNHNV; CDR2 reads YYDKDF (reference sequence). The entire variable domain, with the rest obtained from reference TRBV15 and TRBJ2-7, is as follows: DAMVIQNPRYQVTQFGKPVTLSCSQTLNHNVMYWYQQKSSQAPKLLFHYYDKDFNNEADTPDNFQSRRPNTSFCFLDIRSPGLGDTAMYLCATSRVSLPYEQYFGPGTRLTVT.

The chain joins TRBV5-6 to TRBJ2-5; TCRdb designates TRBD2, a call that cannot be tested without DNA. Looked up from germline, CDR1 is SGHDT and CDR2 is YYEEEE. The CDR3 spans 21 residues. The CDR3: CASSLLWGEVAGAKDGETQYF.

V and J are TRBV4-1 and TRBJ2-5; checking the TCRdb D call of TRBD2 is not possible without DNA. This CDR3 is 13 amino acids long. Germline V gives CDR1 MGHRA, CDR2 YSYEKL. This CDR3 reads CASSRLYQETQYF.

The genes are TRBV6-1 and TRBJ2-1; the D gene TCRdb calls, TRBD2, cannot be checked with no DNA. The CDR3 has 12 amino acids. Germline V lookup: CDR1 MNHNS, CDR2 SASEGT. The CDR3 spells CLSGGGYNEQFF.

The rearrangement links TRBV29-1 to TRBJ1-2. CDR3 size: 13 residues. Germline CDR1 reads SQVTM; CDR2 reads ANQGSEA. The CDR3 here is CSVSPDGSYGYTF.

This chain joins TRBV20-1 and TRBJ1-2; TCRdb gives TRBD1 as the D gene, but with no DNA this cannot be confirmed. Germline V gene sequence: CDR1 DFQATT, CDR2 SNEGSKA (reference sequence). This CDR3 spans 12 amino acids. The CDR3 is CSAPRGPDGYTF.

The J gene is TRBJ2-7, the V gene TRBV4-1; TCRdb lists TRBD2, though no DNA is available to test this call. There are 20 residues in the CDR3. Per germline, CDR1 MGHRA and CDR2 YSYEKL. This CDR3 is CASSQVSPGLAGRSTYEQYF.

The chain is built from TRBV7-8 and TRBJ2-3; the D call of TRBD2 rests on TCRdb alone, since no DNA is present to check it. Germline CDR1 SGHVS, CDR2 FQNEAQ. The CDR3 consists of 14 residues. The CDR3: CASSSRAVGDTQYF.